This T cell receptor beta chain was found in a study of blood T cell repertoires in COVID-19. The overall study: Sites in the United States, Italy and Spain provided acute and convalescent COVID-19 samples.

Authors' data handling: Reference gene primer amplification gave estimated nucleated cell counts. TCRdb's copy holds only in-frame clones and misses some; the assay was immunoSEQ multiplex PCR. V and J calls plus clone size are reproduced from that table; the DNA served to infer D and trimming. The sample has 150,000 to 200,000 clones, 92% seen once; the top ten hold about 5.3%. This CDR3 has 16 amino acids. V gave up 0 bases and J gave up 2 bases, with 12 bases separating them. CDR1 is LGHDT and CDR2 is YNNKEL in the germline V gene (reference sequence). Seattle-derived patients entered the study during active infection and were followed longitudinally.

This TCR was sampled from a young man with COVID-19, enrolled during active disease. The chain joins TRBV3-1 (or the pseudogene TRBV3-2) to TRBJ2-3; D unclear. The sequenced material came from peripheral blood. CDR3 sequence (DNA): TGTGCCAGCAGCCAAGATAGAAACAGCCTCACAGATACGCAGTATTTT. Translation: CASSQDRNSLTDTQYF.